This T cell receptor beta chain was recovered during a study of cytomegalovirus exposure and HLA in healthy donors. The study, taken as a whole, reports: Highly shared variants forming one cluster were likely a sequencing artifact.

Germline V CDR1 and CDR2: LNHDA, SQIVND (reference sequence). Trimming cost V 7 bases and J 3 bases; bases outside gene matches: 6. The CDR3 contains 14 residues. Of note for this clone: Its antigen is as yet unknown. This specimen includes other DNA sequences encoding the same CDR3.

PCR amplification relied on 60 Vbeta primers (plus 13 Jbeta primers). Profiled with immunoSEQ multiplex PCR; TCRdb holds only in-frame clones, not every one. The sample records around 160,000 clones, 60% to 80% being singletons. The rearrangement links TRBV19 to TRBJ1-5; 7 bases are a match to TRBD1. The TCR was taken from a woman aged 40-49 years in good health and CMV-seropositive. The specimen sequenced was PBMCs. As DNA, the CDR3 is TGTGCCAGTAATCGGGGACAGCTCAATCAGCCCCAGCATTTT. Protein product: CASNRGQLNQPQHF.